The source of this T cell receptor (beta chain) is a study of chemoradiotherapy in HPV16-positive cancers. About the research overall: Functional T-cell assays on a couple of HPV16-positive patients' cells defined candidate HPV-specific clones and common TCR motifs.

V gave up 5 bases and J gave up 1 base, with 16 bases separating them. The length of the CDR3 is 16 residues. Looked up from germline, CDR1 is SGHAT and CDR2 is FQNNGV. Whole-study results and caveats: Candidate HPV-specific clones and E7-related TCR motifs grew in tumor during treatment.

As for this clone: The antigen is unknown.

The table came from immunoSEQ multiplex PCR; TCRdb's copy has only in-frame clones and leaves some out. This sample has around 6,000 clones, with around 87% found just once. This TCR derives from a human donor with HPV-associated anogenital cancer. This specimen was tumor tissue, taken from a patient who underwent chemoradiotherapy. The chain employs TRBV11-2 and TRBJ2-3, with D uncertain. The CDR3 is CASSTNLGPRTDTQYF. CDR3 bases: TGTGCCAGCAGCACCAATCTCGGGCCCCGCACAGATACGCAGTATTTT.